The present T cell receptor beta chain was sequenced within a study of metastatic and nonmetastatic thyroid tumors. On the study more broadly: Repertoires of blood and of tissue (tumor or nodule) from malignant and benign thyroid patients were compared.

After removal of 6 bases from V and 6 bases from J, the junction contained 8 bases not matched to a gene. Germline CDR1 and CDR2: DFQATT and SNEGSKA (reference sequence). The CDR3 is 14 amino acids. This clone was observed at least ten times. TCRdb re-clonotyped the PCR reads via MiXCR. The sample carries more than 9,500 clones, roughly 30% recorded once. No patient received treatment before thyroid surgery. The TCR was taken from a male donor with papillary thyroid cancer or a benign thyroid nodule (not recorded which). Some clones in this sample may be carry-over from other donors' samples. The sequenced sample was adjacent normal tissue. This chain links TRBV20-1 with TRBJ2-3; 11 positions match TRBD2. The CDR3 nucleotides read TGCAGTGCCACACTAGCGGGAGTTGGGGATACGCAGTATTTT. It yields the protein CSATLAGVGDTQYF.